The source of this TCR beta chain is a study of shared clonotypes between healthy human individuals. The authors ran the assay at deep level. For sorted subsets, 150 to 200 ng DNA per replicate equaled 30,000 or so T cell genomes. Here immunoSEQ multiplex PCR was the method, and the copy in TCRdb shows in-frame clones only, minus some. Among roughly 1.5 million clones listed, nearly 99% were seen once. Adults of Caucasian background living in Nashville, Tennessee made up all donors. This sequence was found in a man younger than 40 in good health. The specimen sequenced was naive CD4+ T cells sorted from blood. The subset is: CD45RA+ positively selected.

CDR3 residues: CASSLGSLRVDEQFF. Written as DNA, the CDR3 is TGCGCCAGCAGCTTGGGAAGCTTGCGGGTCGATGAGCAGTTCTTC. The chain recombines TRBV5-1 with TRBJ2-1; D perhaps matches TRBD2 (5 bases). This CDR3 has 15 residues. Trimming removed 0 bases from V and 8 bases from J, with 15 bases in between. Germline V gives CDR1 SGHRS, CDR2 YFSETQ.